Shown below are 6 T cell receptor beta chains from a single sample sequenced in a study of blood T cell repertoires in COVID-19. Using immunoSEQ multiplex PCR, the repertoire was profiled, and TCRdb retains in-frame clones only, with some absent. Of around 300,000 clones in the sample, nearly 90% are singletons; the top ten hold 3.5% to 5%. Source material: PBMCs or T cells enriched from blood (not recorded which). These receptors all come from a woman aged 18 to 35 with acute COVID-19.

The chain employs TRBV15 and TRBJ2-5, with 10 bases matching TRBD2. Germline V gene data show CDR1 as LNHNV and CDR2 as YYDKDF (reference sequence). The ends lost 5 bases at V and 2 bases at J; junction bases unmatched: 8. This CDR3 spans 16 amino acids. The CDR3 DNA follows: TGTGCCACCAGCGCCCCTAGCGGGAGAGGACAAGAGACCCAGTACTTC. It encodes CATSAPSGRGQETQYF.

This chain joins TRBV6-4 and TRBJ1-6; possible D gene TRBD1, 6 bases. The V gene lost 3 bases and the J gene lost 9 bases, with 18 bases spanning the gap. Germline V gene lookup returns CDR1 MRHNA and CDR2 SNTAGT. The CDR3 has 16 amino acids. The CDR3 DNA reads as TGTGCCAGCAGTGAGAAACCCGGGACACAGGGTTCACCCCTCCACTTT. It codes for CASSEKPGTQGSPLHF.

The chain couples TRBV7-2 to TRBJ2-1; tentative D call: TRBD2 (5 bases). CDR1 SGHTA and CDR2 FQGNSA come from the germline V gene. V was clipped by 5 bases and J by 6 bases, with 11 bases between them. This CDR3 contains 13 residues. CDR3 in amino acids: CASSTGLGNEQFF. The CDR3, as DNA: TGTGCCAGCAGCACGGGGTTAGGCAATGAGCAGTTCTTC.

The CDR3 nucleotides read TGCGCCAGCAGCCAAACCGGGACTAGCGTTAGCACCGGGGAGCTGTTTTTT. This codes for CASSQTGTSVSTGELFF. This chain links TRBV5-1 with TRBJ2-2; 10 bases fit TRBD2. The junction had 10 bases not matched to a gene; V was cut back by 4 bases and J by 4 bases. CDR3 length equals 17 residues. Germline assignment: CDR1 SGHRS and CDR2 YFSETQ.

The genes are TRBV7-9 and TRBJ2-5, with 10 bases fitting TRBD2. Per germline, CDR1 SEHNR and CDR2 FQNEAQ (reference sequence). CDR3 length: 17 residues. V lost 5 bases and J lost 4; bases outside the gene matches: 13. The CDR3 sequence: CASSPHQTGTSVETQYF. The CDR3 region has the DNA TGTGCCAGCAGCCCACACCAGACCGGGACTAGCGTAGAGACCCAGTACTTC.

This sequence joins TRBV28 and TRBJ2-1; 12 bases fit TRBD2. Germline CDR1 is MDHEN and CDR2 is SYDVKM. The CDR3 extends over 19 amino acids. Losses at the gene ends were 4 bases for V and 0 bases for J; bases not matched to a gene: 10. The chain's CDR3 is CASSSPSLAGGSSYNEQFF. Here the CDR3 DNA reads TGTGCCAGCAGTTCCCCGAGCCTAGCGGGAGGGTCCTCCTACAATGAGCAGTTCTTC.